This T cell receptor beta chain was documented in a study of cytomegalovirus exposure and HLA in healthy donors. Germline values: CDR1 SNHLY, CDR2 FYNNEI. This CDR3 contains 12 residues. Deletions cut 8 bases from V and 0 bases from J, with 7 bases between. This clone was counted a single time. Profiling relied on immunoSEQ multiplex PCR, and the TCRdb table lists in-frame clones only, not all of them. The sample contains about 130,000 clones, approximately 90% of which appear only once. The chain links TRBV2 to TRBJ1-1; the D is unclear. The TCR sequence derives from a woman in her 30s in good health and CMV-seropositive. Input material: PBMCs. The CDR3: CASLGVNTEAFF. The CDR3, as DNA: TGTGCCAGCCTCGGAGTGAACACTGAAGCTTTCTTT.